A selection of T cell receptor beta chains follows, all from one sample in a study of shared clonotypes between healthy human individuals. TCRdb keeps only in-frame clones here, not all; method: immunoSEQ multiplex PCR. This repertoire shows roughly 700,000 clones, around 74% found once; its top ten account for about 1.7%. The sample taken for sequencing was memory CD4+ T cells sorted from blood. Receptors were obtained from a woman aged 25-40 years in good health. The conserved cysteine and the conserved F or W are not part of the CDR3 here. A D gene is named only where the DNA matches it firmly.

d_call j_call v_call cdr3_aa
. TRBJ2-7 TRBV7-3 ASSLSSGPYEQY
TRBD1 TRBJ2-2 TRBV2 ATTGMRNTGELF
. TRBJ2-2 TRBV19 ASSPQTFSGELF
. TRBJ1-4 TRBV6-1 ASRSDPGMGEKLF
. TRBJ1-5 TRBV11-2 ASSPPLAGYSNQPQH
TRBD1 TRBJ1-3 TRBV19 ASSIRQGSSSGNTIY
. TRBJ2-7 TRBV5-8 ASSSLEGGYEQY
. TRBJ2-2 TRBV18 ASSPPSELVGGELF
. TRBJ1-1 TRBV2 ASSEQWKGEAF
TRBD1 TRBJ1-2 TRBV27 ASRGTGANYGYT
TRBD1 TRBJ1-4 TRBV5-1 ASRMTGGGATNEKLF
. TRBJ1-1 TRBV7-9 ASSTTWNTEAF
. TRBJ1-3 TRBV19 ASTTFSGNTIY
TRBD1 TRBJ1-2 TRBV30 AWSLSGTGGRGYT
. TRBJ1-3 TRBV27 ASSLRPQGYSGNTIY
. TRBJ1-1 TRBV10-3 AISEGPSSGVPEAF
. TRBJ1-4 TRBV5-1 ASSGSTATNEKLF
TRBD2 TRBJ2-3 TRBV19 ASTQLAGGPSLQDTQY
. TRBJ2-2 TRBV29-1 SVVGASNTGELF
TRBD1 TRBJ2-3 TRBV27 ASRGQSTDTQY
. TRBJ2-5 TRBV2 ASSEALRFLGGGETQY
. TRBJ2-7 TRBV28 ASSLWSYEQY
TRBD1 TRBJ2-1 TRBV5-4 ASSRAGGYNEQF
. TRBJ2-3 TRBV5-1 ASSPGGTQY
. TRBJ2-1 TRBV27 ASRPTISSIQF
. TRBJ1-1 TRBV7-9 ASSRDTEAF
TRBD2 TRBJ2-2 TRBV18 ASSPLPRGSGSYTGELF
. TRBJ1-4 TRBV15 ATSRDKGTEKLF
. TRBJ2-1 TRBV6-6 ASTPSQGLYNEQF
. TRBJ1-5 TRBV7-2 ASSLAGVNQPQH
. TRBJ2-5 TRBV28 ASSPIPLLFQY
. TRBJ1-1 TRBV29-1 SVAGTEAF
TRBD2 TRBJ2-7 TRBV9 ASSFLAGGGYEQY
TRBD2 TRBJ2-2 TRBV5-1 ASSFSGSSNTGELF
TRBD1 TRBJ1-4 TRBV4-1 ASSQGTGEREKLF
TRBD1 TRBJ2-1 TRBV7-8 ASSRTGDKF
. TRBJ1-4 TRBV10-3 AISERENEKLF
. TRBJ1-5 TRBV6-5 ASSYRGGNQPQH
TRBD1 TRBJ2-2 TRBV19 ASSITWTGVTGELF
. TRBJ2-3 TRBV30 AWSGGTDTQY
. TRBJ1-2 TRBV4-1 ASSQDTVYGYT
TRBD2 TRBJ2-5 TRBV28 ASRDRTSVSETQY
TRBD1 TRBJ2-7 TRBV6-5 ASSYGDRATYEQY
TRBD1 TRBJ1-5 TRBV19 ARLTQGTNQPQH
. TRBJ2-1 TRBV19 ASSISSGGLYNEQF
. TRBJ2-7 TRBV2 ASSEAGRGSYEQY
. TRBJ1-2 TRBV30 ASPGRYNYGYT